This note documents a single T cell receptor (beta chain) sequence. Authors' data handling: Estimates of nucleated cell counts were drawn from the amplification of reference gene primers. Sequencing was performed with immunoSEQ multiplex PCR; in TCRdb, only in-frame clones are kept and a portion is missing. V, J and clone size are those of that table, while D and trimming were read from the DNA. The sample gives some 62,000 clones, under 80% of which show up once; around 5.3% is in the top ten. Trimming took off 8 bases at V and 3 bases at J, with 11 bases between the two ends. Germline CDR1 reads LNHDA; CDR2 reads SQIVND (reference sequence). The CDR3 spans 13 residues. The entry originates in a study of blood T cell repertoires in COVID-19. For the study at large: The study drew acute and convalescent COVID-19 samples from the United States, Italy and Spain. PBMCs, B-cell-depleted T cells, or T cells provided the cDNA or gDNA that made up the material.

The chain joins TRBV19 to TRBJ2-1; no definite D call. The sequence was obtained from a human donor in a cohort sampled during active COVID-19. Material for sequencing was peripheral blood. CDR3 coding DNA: TGTGCCAGTTCCGGTTCCCTCTACAATGAGCAGTTCTTC. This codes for CASSGSLYNEQFF.